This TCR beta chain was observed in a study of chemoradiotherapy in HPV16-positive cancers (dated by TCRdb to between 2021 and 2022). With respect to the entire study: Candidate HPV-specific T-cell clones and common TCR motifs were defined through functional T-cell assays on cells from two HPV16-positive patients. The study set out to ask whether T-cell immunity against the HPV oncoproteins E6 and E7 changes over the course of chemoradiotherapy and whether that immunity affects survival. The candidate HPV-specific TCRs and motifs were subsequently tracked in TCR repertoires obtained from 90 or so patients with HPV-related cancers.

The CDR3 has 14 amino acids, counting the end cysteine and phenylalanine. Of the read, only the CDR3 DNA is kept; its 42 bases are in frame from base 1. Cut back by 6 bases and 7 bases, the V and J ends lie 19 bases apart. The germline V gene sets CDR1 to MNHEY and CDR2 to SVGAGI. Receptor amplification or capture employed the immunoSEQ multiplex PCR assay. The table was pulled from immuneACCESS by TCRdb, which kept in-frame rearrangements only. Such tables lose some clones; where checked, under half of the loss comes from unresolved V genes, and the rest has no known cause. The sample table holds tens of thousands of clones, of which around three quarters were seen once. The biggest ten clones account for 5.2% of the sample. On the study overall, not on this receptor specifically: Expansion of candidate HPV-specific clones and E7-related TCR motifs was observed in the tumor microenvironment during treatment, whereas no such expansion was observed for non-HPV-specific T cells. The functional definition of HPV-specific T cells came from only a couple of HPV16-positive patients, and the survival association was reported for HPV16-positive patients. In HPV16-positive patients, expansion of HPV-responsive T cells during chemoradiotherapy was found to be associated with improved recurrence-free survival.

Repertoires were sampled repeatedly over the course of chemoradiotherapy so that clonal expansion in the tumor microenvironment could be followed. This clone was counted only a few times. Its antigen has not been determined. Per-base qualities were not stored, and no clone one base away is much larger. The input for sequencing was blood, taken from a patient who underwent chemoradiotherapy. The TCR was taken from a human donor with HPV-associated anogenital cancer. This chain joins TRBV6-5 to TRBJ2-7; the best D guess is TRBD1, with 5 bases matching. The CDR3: CASRSNTGPGEQYF. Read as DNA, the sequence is TGTGCCAGCAGGTCCAACACGGGCCCAGGGGAGCAGTACTTC.